The sequence of this T cell receptor (beta chain) was determined in a study of blood T cells in healthy people across ages. This CDR3 region has 14 residues. The germline CDR1 and CDR2 sequences are SGDLS and YYNGEE. Points from the study as a whole: More naive CD4+ cells and higher diversity marked long-lived donors relative to aged donors.

As regards this clonotype: Its matching antigen is unknown.

Alongside a J-beta primer mix, a sample-barcoded 5' primer served in a second PCR lasting roughly 6 to 11 cycles. TCRdb analysed the 5' RACE reads with MiXCR anew, one entry per CDR3 protein. The sample has about 800,000 distinct CDR3 sequences, 46% seen once. The chain combines TRBV9 with TRBJ2-5; 11 bases are shared with TRBD2. With the DNA end fitting TRBJ2-1 better, the J assignment may be wrong. Specimen: blood. The clonotype originates from a man older than 75 in good health. The CDR3: CASGTSGGQETQFF. CDR3 in DNA: TGTGCCAGCGGAACTAGCGGGGGCCAAGAGACCCAGTTCTTC.